This T cell receptor (beta chain) appears in the sequencing data of a study of blood T cell repertoires in COVID-19. Per germline, CDR1 SGHKS and CDR2 YYEKEE (reference sequence). The V and J ends lost 2 bases and 5 bases respectively, with 10 bases between them. This CDR3 is built from 13 residues. This clone has more than one count but fewer than ten. The repertoire was sequenced with immunoSEQ multiplex PCR; TCRdb's copy has only in-frame clones and lacks some. This table has 100,000 to 120,000 clones, approximately 68% appearing once. The chain carries TRBV5-5 and TRBJ2-5; D is uncertain. The sequencing input was peripheral blood. The receptor was derived from a woman in her sixties or seventies with acute or convalescent COVID-19. CDR3 nucleotides: TGTGCCAGCAGCTTTGAAACAACGGAGACCCAGTACTTC. Amino acids: CASSFETTETQYF.